This TCR beta chain was documented in a study of shared clonotypes between healthy human individuals. TCRdb's table, derived via immunoSEQ multiplex PCR, lists solely in-frame clones and lacks some. The table shows about 460,000 clones, with 75% to 80% occurring only once. The CDR3 length is 11 residues. Trimming left V 0 bases short and J 5 bases short, with 5 bases between. Germline V lookup: CDR1 DFQATT, CDR2 SNEGSKA (reference sequence). The receptor's source is a woman between 40 and 50 years old in good health. Some clones in this sample may be carry-over from other donors' samples. The sample was PBMCs. The chain links TRBV20-1 to TRBJ2-7; D unclear. For the CDR3, the DNA is TGCAGTGCTAGAGATCGCCACGAGCAGTACTTC. This translates into CSARDRHEQYF.